The rows below give T cell receptor beta chains drawn from one sample of a study of circulating tumor DNA in untreated peripheral T-cell lymphoma. Sequenced by immunoSEQ multiplex PCR; TCRdb stores in-frame clones only, minus some. The table records over 1,500 clones, 70% to 90% of them present only once. Input material: tumor tissue. The receptors come from a human donor with peripheral T-cell lymphoma. CDR3s leave out the opening cysteine and the closing phenylalanine or tryptophan.

J	V	CDR3
TRBJ2-1	TRBV15	ATSLAGSSYNEQF
TRBJ2-3	TRBV5-1	ASSQDRATDTQY
TRBJ2-1	TRBV7-7	ASSLGPLGGGYNEQF
TRBJ1-3	TRBV6-7	ASSYPNHRGNGGNTIY
TRBJ1-1	TRBV30	AWNLLNTEAF
TRBJ2-1	TRBV23-1	ASSLAVGGGAYNEQF
TRBJ2-3	TRBV19	ASSILWQADSTDTQY
TRBJ2-2	TRBV7-5	ASSLSREYAGELF
TRBJ1-2	TRBV7-6	ASSRRDEHYGYT
TRBJ1-1	TRBV29-1	SVEARQGYTEAF
TRBJ2-5	TRBV11-3	ASSLGRRAGEETQY
TRBJ1-2	TRBV6-7	ASSPSRGGNGYT
TRBJ2-7	TRBV11-3	ASSLGVGTYEQY
TRBJ1-1	TRBV11-3	ASSQADSHIPLNTEAF
TRBJ2-7	TRBV30	AQDISSYEQY
TRBJ1-5	TRBV23-1	ASSQESENQPQH
TRBJ2-7	TRBV10-3	AISGAGQGSYEQY
TRBJ1-1	TRBV6-8	ASSSAGGRGTEAF
TRBJ2-2	TRBV5-1	ASSLRQDTGELF
TRBJ2-7	TRBV6-8	ASSNGLAVYEQY
TRBJ2-5	TRBV19	ASSPGQETQY
TRBJ2-1	TRBV5-1	ASSPTGNVYEQF
TRBJ1-5	TRBV6-8	ASRDPDREADQPQH
TRBJ2-5	TRBV11-3	ASSAAYMDEETQY
TRBJ1-3	TRBV6-8	ASSRGFSGNTIY
TRBJ2-1	TRBV16	ASSPLTRTGISYNEQF
TRBJ1-5	TRBV30	AWSPGGQGDQPQH
TRBJ1-1	TRBV7-2	ASSGRGNTEAF
TRBJ2-5	TRBV11-1	ASSPGTGGTYQETQY
TRBJ2-5	TRBV11-3	ASSIPGARGGTQY
TRBJ2-2	TRBV12-2	ANKTTRENTGELF
TRBJ2-3	TRBV19	ASSPVQDTQY
TRBJ2-7	TRBV7-6	ASSPRDRFYEQY
TRBJ2-7	TRBV11-3	ASSFRRDSYEQY
TRBJ1-2	TRBV18	ASSPDWTGEYGYT
TRBJ1-1	TRBV6-8	ASSYRGRGMNTEAF
TRBJ1-4	TRBV28	ASSLSGLNEKLF
TRBJ2-5	TRBV18	ASSPGQGSMYQETQY
TRBJ1-2	TRBV5-1	ASSLERGTHYGYT